These 24 T cell receptor beta chains share one sample of origin, sequenced in a study of Ad26.COV2.S vaccination and SARS-CoV-2 variants. Noted treatment: about 20 received Ad26.COV2.S at low or high dose, single or two shots; 5 received placebo; per-sample allocation not given. Sampling was performed 63 days after the first vaccine or placebo injection. Method: immunoSEQ multiplex PCR; TCRdb's copy keeps in-frame clones and lacks some. The table records over 350,000 clones, about 85% of them present only once. The specimen comprised peripheral blood, sampled in a trial of Ad26.COV2.S vaccine versus placebo. All receptors come from a person between 18 and 65 years old who received the Ad26.COV2.S COVID-19 vaccine or a placebo.

This clone occurred once. This rearrangement joins TRBV12-3 or TRBV12-4 to TRBJ2-5; possible D gene TRBD1, 6 bases. The CDR3 contains 13 residues. Deletions cut 3 bases from V and 4 bases from J, with 9 bases between. This CDR3 reads CASSFGGPETQYF. The CDR3 nucleotides are TGTGCCAGCAGTTTTGGGGGCCCAGAGACCCAGTACTTC.

The chain couples TRBV6-1 to TRBJ2-7; D is uncertain. The CDR3 loop spans 14 amino acids. With 2 bases removed from V and 7 bases from J, the gap between germline ends came to 15 bases. The germline gives CDR1 MNHNS, CDR2 SASEGT. The DNA for the CDR3 is TGTGCCAGCAGTGAATGGGGTCCCGCCCGGGAGCAGTACTTC. This encodes CASSEWGPAREQYF.

This clone showed up just once. The CDR3 nucleotides read TGTGCCAGCGGGGGGGAGACTAGCGTATACAATGAGCAGTTCTTC. Its translation: CASGGETSVYNEQFF. The chain couples TRBV2 to TRBJ2-1; 8 positions match TRBD2. CDR1 and CDR2 (germline): SNHLY, FYNNEI. Germline trimming cut 8 bases from V and 4 bases from J; bases unmatched to any gene: 10. The CDR3 covers 15 residues. Full variable domain (rest looked up from reference TRBV2 and TRBJ2-1): EPEVTQTPSHQVTQMGQEVILRCVPISNHLYFYWYRQILGQKVEFLVSFYNNEISEKSEIFDDQFSVERPDGSNFTLKIRSTKLEDSAMYFCASGGETSVYNEQFFGPGTRLTVL.

The chain uses TRBV5-4 and TRBJ1-1; maybe TRBD1 (6 bases). Germline CDR1 and CDR2: SGHNT and YYREEE (reference sequence). V was trimmed by 0 bases and J by 4 bases, leaving 10 bases between them. CDR3 size: 14 residues. The CDR3 DNA reads as TGTGCCAGCAGCTTGGTGGGGGCACGCACTGAAGCTTTCTTT. Translating gives CASSLVGARTEAFF.

This chain links TRBV7-8 with TRBJ1-6; no clear D gene. The V end lost 1 base, the J end lost 9 bases, and 4 bases lay between the germline ends. Germline CDR1 and CDR2: SGHVS and FQNEAQ. The CDR3 consists of 12 residues. In nucleotides, the CDR3 is TGTGCCAGCAGCTTAGTAGCTTCACCCCTCCACTTT. Its protein product is CASSLVASPLHF.

As for this clone: In the same sample, other DNA sequences code for this CDR3. The rearrangement joins TRBV30 to TRBJ1-5; D possibly corresponds to TRBD1 (5 bases). Per the germline V gene, CDR1 is GTSNPN and CDR2 is SVGIG (reference sequence). CDR3 length: 13 residues. V lost 0 bases and J 4 bases, leaving 7 bases between the germline ends. The CDR3 sequence is CAWSVRGNQPQHF. The CDR3 DNA sequence: TGTGCCTGGAGTGTACGGGGGAATCAGCCCCAGCATTTT. The complete variable domain, with remaining parts taken from reference TRBV30 and TRBJ1-5, reads SQTIHQWPATLVQPVGSPLSLECTVEGTSNPNLYWYRQAAGRGLQLLFYSVGIGQISSEVPQNLSASRPQDRQFILSSKKLLLSDSGFYLCAWSVRGNQPQHFGDGTRLSIL.

A note on this clone: The sample contains more than one DNA sequence encoding this CDR3. The chain recombines TRBV6-2 or TRBV6-3 with TRBJ2-7; D not resolved. The CDR3 sequence is 15 residues long. The V end was cut by 0 bases, the J end by 2 bases, with 11 bases between. CDR1 is MNHEY, CDR2 SVGEGT, per germline. The CDR3 protein is CASSYSTSGPYEQYF. As DNA, the CDR3 is TGTGCCAGCAGTTACTCGACTTCAGGACCCTACGAGCAGTACTTC.

This clone showed up just once. The rearrangement uses TRBV19 and TRBJ2-4; 16 bases align to TRBD2. The CDR3 totals 17 residues. V trimming: 9 bases; J trimming: 3 bases; junction bases outside the gene matches: 8. Germline V gene data show CDR1 as LNHDA and CDR2 as SQIVND (reference sequence). The CDR3 protein is CASRGLAGGRDKNIQYF. CDR3 nucleotide sequence: TGTGCCAGCCGGGGACTAGCGGGGGGGCGAGACAAAAACATTCAGTACTTC.

The genes are TRBV29-1 and TRBJ2-7, with 8 positions matching TRBD2. Germline V gene sequence: CDR1 SQVTM, CDR2 ANQGSEA. Unmatched junction bases numbered 6, after V lost 6 bases and J lost 2 bases. CDR3 length: 13 residues. CDR3 sequence: CSVSSGRTYEQYF. CDR3 DNA sequence: TGCAGCGTCTCTAGCGGGCGAACCTACGAGCAGTACTTC.

This clone was counted between two and nine times. The genes are TRBV10-1 and TRBJ1-1; D not resolved. Trimming removed 1 base from V and 2 bases from J, with 5 bases in between. The CDR3 consists of 13 residues. In germline, CDR1 is WNHNN, CDR2 SYGVQD (reference sequence). The CDR3 protein is CASSEYGNTEAFF. The CDR3 DNA sequence: TGCGCCAGCAGTGAGTACGGCAACACTGAAGCTTTCTTT.

Worth noting for this clone: Other nucleotide sequences in the sample specify the same CDR3. In nucleotides, the CDR3 is TGCGCCAGCAGCCCACAGGGAACTACGCAGTATTTT. Residues: CASSPQGTTQYF. V and J are TRBV5-1 and TRBJ2-3, with D tentatively TRBD1 (6 bases). CDR1 and CDR2 from the germline V gene are SGHRS and YFSETQ. The length of the CDR3 is 12 residues. Trimming stripped 4 bases from V and 8 bases from J, with 11 bases between.

The gene calls are TRBV24-1 and TRBJ2-3; 9 nucleotides agree with TRBD1. Germline CDR1 and CDR2: KGHDR and SFDVKD. The V and J ends lost 4 bases and 6 bases, in that order; junction bases with no gene match: 4. This CDR3 has 14 amino acids. This CDR3 is CATSESGTGDTQYF. The CDR3 DNA follows: TGTGCCACCAGTGAAAGCGGGACAGGGGATACGCAGTATTTT.

V usage is TRBV5-1 and J usage is TRBJ1-1; 9 bases align to TRBD1. V trimming: 4 bases; J trimming: 3 bases; junction bases outside the gene matches: 7. This CDR3 has 15 amino acids. Germline V gene data show CDR1 as SGHRS and CDR2 as YFSETQ. The CDR3 DNA reads TGCGCCAGCAGCACTCCGGGACAGGGAGACACTGAAGCTTTCTTT. Translated: CASSTPGQGDTEAFF. The whole variable domain, remainder taken from reference TRBV5-1 and TRBJ1-1, is KAGVTQTPRYLIKTRGQQVTLSCSPISGHRSVSWYQQTPGQGLQFLFEYFSETQRNKGNFPGRFSGRQFSNSRSEMNVSTLELGDSALYLCASSTPGQGDTEAFFGQGTRLTVV.

V usage is TRBV5-1 and J usage is TRBJ2-2, with D perhaps assigned TRBD1 or TRBD2 (6 bases each). The CDR3 runs to 14 residues. Looked up from germline, CDR1 is SGHRS and CDR2 is YFSETQ. V shed 1 base and J shed 6 bases, with 10 bases lying between them. DNA of the CDR3: TGCGCCAGCAGCTTGCCGGGGGCAGCCGGGGAGCTGTTTTTT. Its protein is CASSLPGAAGELFF.

The chain recombines TRBV4-2 with TRBJ2-1; 8 positions agree with TRBD1. The CDR3 length is 15 residues. CDR1 is LGHNA, CDR2 YNFKEQ, per germline. The V and J ends lost 0 bases and 8 bases, in that order; junction bases with no gene match: 6. The CDR3 DNA reads TGTGCCAGCAGCCAAGAACAGGGGGTACGGGATGAGCAGTTCTTC. The encoded protein is CASSQEQGVRDEQFF.

The sample holds a few counts of this clone. The rearrangement links TRBV3-1 (or the pseudogene TRBV3-2) to TRBJ2-7, with 7 bases matching TRBD1. The CDR3 contains 15 residues. The V segment lost 4 bases and the J segment 0 bases; nucleotides outside the gene matches: 6. The V gene's germline CDR1 is LGHDT and CDR2 YNNKEL (reference sequence). The CDR3 spells CASSPGPGGSYEQYF. Written as DNA, the CDR3 is TGTGCCAGCAGCCCTGGGCCAGGGGGCTCCTACGAGCAGTACTTC.

The chain is built from TRBV7-9 and TRBJ2-3; D remains unclear. The V gene lost 6 bases and the J gene lost 0 bases, with 13 bases spanning the gap. This CDR3 comprises 15 residues. Looked up from germline, CDR1 is SEHNR and CDR2 is FQNEAQ (reference sequence). DNA for the CDR3: TGTGCCAGCAGACCTCTCCCATTTAGCACAGATACGCAGTATTTT. Its translation: CASRPLPFSTDTQYF.

The chain recombines TRBV6-2 or TRBV6-3 with TRBJ1-5, with D uncertain. The ends were cut back, 0 bases at V and 3 bases at J, with 6 bases in the middle. Germline V lookup: CDR1 MNHEY, CDR2 SVGEGT. The CDR3 totals 14 residues. This chain's CDR3 is CASSYSVFNQPQHF. For the CDR3, the DNA is TGTGCCAGCAGTTACTCGGTCTTCAATCAGCCCCAGCATTTT.

The gene calls are TRBV5-1 and TRBJ2-4, with 7 bases that match TRBD2. The CDR3 runs to 14 residues. The junction had 6 bases not matched to a gene; V was cut back by 4 bases and J by 5 bases. Germline CDR1 reads SGHRS; CDR2 reads YFSETQ. In nucleotides, the CDR3 is TGCGCCAGCAGCGAGGGAGGGGCCCAAAACATTCAGTACTTC. Its translation: CASSEGGAQNIQYF. Variable domain in full (rest from reference TRBV5-1 and TRBJ2-4): KAGVTQTPRYLIKTRGQQVTLSCSPISGHRSVSWYQQTPGQGLQFLFEYFSETQRNKGNFPGRFSGRQFSNSRSEMNVSTLELGDSALYLCASSEGGAQNIQYFGAGTRLSVL.

The chain employs TRBV5-1 and TRBJ2-7; 7 nucleotides match TRBD1. Germline CDR1 reads SGHRS; CDR2 reads YFSETQ. The CDR3 totals 15 residues. J gave up 2 bases and V 4 bases, and 9 bases lay outside the gene matches. The CDR3 here is CASSTTGTAPYEQYF. The CDR3 DNA is TGCGCCAGCAGCACGACAGGGACAGCTCCCTACGAGCAGTACTTC.

The CDR3 nucleotides are TGTGCCAGCAGCCAAGATGCCAGGCAGGGGCCCTATGGCTACACCTTC. Translation gives CASSQDARQGPYGYTF. The chain employs TRBV3-1 (or the pseudogene TRBV3-2) and TRBJ1-2, with TRBD1 as a possible D gene (6 bases). V was pared by 0 bases and J by 4 bases, with 15 bases between. The CDR3 has 16 amino acids. Germline assignment: CDR1 LGHDT and CDR2 YNNKEL (reference sequence).

The rearrangement joins TRBV10-3 to TRBJ1-5; unclear D gene. V was pared by 4 bases and J by 8 bases, with 15 bases between. Per the germline V gene, CDR1 is ENHRY and CDR2 is SYGVKD. The CDR3 loop spans 14 amino acids. The CDR3 DNA is TGTGCCATCAGTGCAGACCCGAAATCTGAGCCCCAGCATTTT. Protein: CAISADPKSEPQHF.

V usage is TRBV13 and J usage is TRBJ1-1, with D unclear. V lost 1 base to trimming and J lost 3 bases, with 6 bases between them. Germline V CDR1 and CDR2: PRHDT, FYEKMQ (reference sequence). The CDR3 covers 13 residues. CDR3 coding DNA: TGTGCCAGCAGCTTAGAGGAAGACACTGAAGCTTTCTTT. Translated: CASSLEEDTEAFF.

The chain combines TRBV2 with TRBJ2-2; 8 bases align to TRBD1. The V and J ends lost 7 bases and 1 base, in that order; junction bases with no gene match: 2. This CDR3 comprises 14 residues. CDR1 SNHLY and CDR2 FYNNEI come from the germline V gene. CDR3: CASKGQVNTGELFF. The CDR3 DNA is TGTGCCAGCAAGGGACAGGTGAACACCGGGGAGCTGTTTTTT.